The rows below give T cell receptor beta chains drawn from one sample of a study of T cell changes during pregnancy in multiple sclerosis. Some clones are missing from TCRdb's copy, which holds only in-frame ones; the method was immunoSEQ multiplex PCR. The table has some 100,000 clones, around 93% seen once. Specimen: peripheral blood, collected after pregnancy. These receptors were collected from a female donor with multiple sclerosis, enrolled in a pregnancy study. Each CDR3 is given with its conserved first and last residue. Each record gives: J gene, D gene, clone size, V gene, CDR3 DNA, CDR3 protein. A D gene is named only where the DNA matches it firmly. Clone size is given for some rows only: seen once, a few or many times, or a class if the clone is expanded.

TRBJ1-1	.	.	TRBV19	TGTGCCAGTAGTATTTCTCTGAACACTGAAGCTTTCTTT	CASSISLNTEAFF
TRBJ1-1	.	.	TRBV5-1	TGCGCCAGCAGCTTGTGGGGGGTTCGGGAGAACACTGAAGCTTTCTTT	CASSLWGVRENTEAFF
TRBJ2-6	TRBD2	.	TRBV10-3	TGTGCCATCAGTGAGTCTAGCGGGAGGGCCACTGGGGCCAACGTCCTGACTTTC	CAISESSGRATGANVLTF
TRBJ2-3	TRBD2	.	TRBV13	TGTGCCAGCAGCTTGGGCGGGAGTGAGGATACGCAGTATTTT	CASSLGGSEDTQYF
TRBJ1-5	TRBD1	.	TRBV7-8	TGTGCCAGCAGCAAACGACAGGGACAGCCCCAGCATTTT	CASSKRQGQPQHF
TRBJ1-5	.	.	TRBV28	TGTGCCAGCCACAAAGGCGACAGTAGCAATCAGCCCCAGCATTTT	CASHKGDSSNQPQHF
TRBJ1-2	TRBD1	.	TRBV5-6	TGTGCCAGCAGCTCAGGGGGGAGTTTTTACACCTTC	CASSSGGSFYTF
TRBJ2-7	TRBD2	.	TRBV27	TGTGCCAGCAGTTTCCAACCCCCGAGGACTAGCGGGAGGTACGAGCAGTACTTC	CASSFQPPRTSGRYEQYF
TRBJ2-1	.	once	TRBV7-9	TGTGCCAGCAGTCCGATCGGCAATGAGCAGTTCTTC	CASSPIGNEQFF
TRBJ1-5	.	.	TRBV2	TGTGCCAGCAGCGTCCAATCGGGGAAGGATAGCAATCAGCCCCAGCATTTT	CASSVQSGKDSNQPQHF
TRBJ2-1	.	.	TRBV6-1	TGTGCCAGCAGTGAACGCAGGGGCGGGGGTCGCGATGAGCAGTTCTTC	CASSERRGGGRDEQFF
TRBJ2-7	.	.	TRBV5-1	TGCGCCAGCAGCCCCCAGCGGGCGACCCTCGAGCAGTACTTC	CASSPQRATLEQYF
TRBJ1-6	.	.	TRBV9	TGTGCCAGCAGCGTAGGCGGGGGGAGGGGTTCACCCCTCCACTTT	CASSVGGGRGSPLHF
TRBJ1-2	.	.	TRBV27	TGTGCCAGCGGGATTTCGGGGAGCATCTATGGCTACACCTTC	CASGISGSIYGYTF
TRBJ2-2	.	.	TRBV6-6	TGTGCCAGCACCCCCGGGGTTCGAACCGGGGAGCTGTTTTTT	CASTPGVRTGELFF